The 24 T cell receptor beta chains below come from one sample, sequenced in a study of beta chain features in type 1 diabetes. The antigens of these receptors remain unknown. The study's findings and limits: There was a moderate but significant shortening of TCRB CDR3s in all four CD4+ subsets of Type 1 diabetes patients.

Every bit of the isolated RNA underwent reverse transcription, so sequencing read expressed TCRB transcripts. Only in-frame clones appear in the TCRdb table, and some are missing; sequencing was by immunoSEQ multiplex PCR. The sample includes more than 250,000 clones, around 21% seen only once; the top ten take 0.028%. Sequences were obtained from naive CD4+ T cells from blood. The receptors here all came from a woman in her forties with type 1 diabetes.

The chain joins TRBV29-1 to TRBJ2-7, with TRBD2 as a possible D gene (5 bases). V was trimmed by 0 bases and J by 2 bases, leaving 11 bases between them. Germline CDR1 and CDR2: SQVTM and ANQGSEA. The CDR3 consists of 14 residues. DNA of the CDR3: TGCAGCGTTGAAGATGGCGGGCGGACCTACGAGCAGTACTTC. Its protein is CSVEDGGRTYEQYF.

The J gene is TRBJ1-1, the V gene TRBV27; possible D gene TRBD1, 5 bases. Germline-derived CDR1 and CDR2 are MNHEY and SMNVEV (reference sequence). The CDR3 runs to 13 residues. The V and J ends lost 5 bases and 11 bases respectively, with 18 bases between them. CDR3 residues: CASSTPGQLEAFF. CDR3 coding DNA: TGTGCCAGCAGTACCCCCGGACAATTGGAGGCTTTCTTT.

The chain couples TRBV29-1 to TRBJ2-4; 7 bases map to TRBD1. CDR1 SQVTM and CDR2 ANQGSEA come from the germline V gene. The ends lost 5 bases at V and 7 bases at J; junction bases unmatched: 5. The CDR3 has 12 amino acids. CDR3 in amino acids: CSVLGRGNIQYF. As DNA, the CDR3 is TGCAGCGTTTTGGGCAGGGGGAACATTCAGTACTTC.

This clone was observed a few times. This rearrangement joins TRBV29-1 to TRBJ2-1; 10 bases agree with TRBD2. CDR3 length equals 14 residues. Per the germline V gene, CDR1 is SQVTM and CDR2 is ANQGSEA. With 3 bases clipped from V and 9 bases from J, the junction kept 8 bases outside the gene matches. Here the CDR3 reads CSVDISGGAGEQFF. The CDR3 coding sequence is TGCAGCGTTGATATCAGCGGGGGGGCGGGTGAGCAGTTCTTC.

The chain combines TRBV29-1 with TRBJ2-5; D perhaps matches TRBD2 (6 bases). Germline V gene lookup returns CDR1 SQVTM and CDR2 ANQGSEA. The germline V and J ends were trimmed by 4 bases and 5 bases, with 14 bases remaining between them. This CDR3 comprises 13 residues. The CDR3 reads CSVVRRAGETQYF. As DNA, the CDR3 is TGCAGCGTTGTGAGGAGGGCCGGGGAGACCCAGTACTTC.

V usage is TRBV18 and J usage is TRBJ2-1; 10 bases fit TRBD1. The CDR3 extends over 18 amino acids. The germline gives CDR1 KGHSH, CDR2 LQKENI. Germline trimming cut 1 base from V and 6 bases from J; bases unmatched to any gene: 12. CDR3: CASSPQKIGTGAPNEQFF. CDR3 DNA: TGTGCCAGCTCACCACAAAAAATCGGGACAGGGGCCCCCAATGAGCAGTTCTTC.

The sample holds a few counts of this clone. This chain links TRBV13 with TRBJ2-6, with D hard to call. V shed 5 bases and J shed 0 bases, with 8 bases lying between them. Germline lookup yields CDR1 PRHDT and CDR2 FYEKMQ (reference sequence). This CDR3 has 15 residues. CDR3: CASSPPSSGANVLTF. In DNA form, the CDR3 reads TGTGCCAGCAGCCCCCCCTCCTCTGGGGCCAACGTCCTGACTTTC.

The genes are TRBV2 and TRBJ2-1; no clear D. There are 12 residues in the CDR3. V was clipped by 5 bases and J by 8 bases, with 10 bases between them. Germline values: CDR1 SNHLY, CDR2 FYNNEI. In DNA form, the CDR3 reads TGTGCCAGCAGTCCGACGCAGGATGAGCAGTTCTTC. The encoded protein is CASSPTQDEQFF.

The rearrangement uses TRBV7-9 and TRBJ1-5; a possible D gene is TRBD1 (6 bases). Germline V lookup: CDR1 SEHNR, CDR2 FQNEAQ (reference sequence). Trimming removed 6 bases at V and 3 bases at J, with 12 bases between. This CDR3 has 14 amino acids. CDR3 residues: CASSSTGSNQPQHF. DNA of the CDR3: TGTGCCAGCAGTTCGACAGGATCCAATCAGCCCCAGCATTTT.

This clone came up a few times. CDR3 bases: TGTGCCAGCAGCCAACCACCTGGACTACCCGCCTACAATGAGCAGTTCTTC. It encodes CASSQPPGLPAYNEQFF. The chain has TRBV4-2 and TRBJ2-1; possible D gene TRBD2, 6 bases. This CDR3 has 17 residues. V lost 2 bases and J 2 bases, leaving 16 bases between the germline ends. Germline CDR1 LGHNA, CDR2 YNFKEQ.

The chain combines TRBV30 with TRBJ1-4, with 7 bases that match TRBD1. This CDR3 region has 12 residues. The junction had 1 base not matched to a gene; V was cut back by 1 base and J by 8 bases. Germline V lookup: CDR1 GTSNPN, CDR2 SVGIG (reference sequence). The DNA of the CDR3 is TGTGCCTGGAGTGGACAGGGCGAAAAACTGTTTTTT. Encoded protein: CAWSGQGEKLFF. The full variable domain, completed using reference TRBV30 and TRBJ1-4, is SQTIHQWPATLVQPVGSPLSLECTVEGTSNPNLYWYRQAAGRGLQLLFYSVGIGQISSEVPQNLSASRPQDRQFILSSKKLLLSDSGFYLCAWSGQGEKLFFGSGTQLSVL.

The rearrangement uses TRBV27 and TRBJ1-5, with 7 bases lining up with TRBD1. CDR3 length: 14 amino acids. Germline CDR1 and CDR2: MNHEY and SMNVEV (reference sequence). J lost 3 bases, V lost 5 bases, and 4 bases had no gene match. The CDR3 region has the DNA TGTGCCAGCAGTAGGGGGACAGTCAATCAGCCCCAGCATTTT. Translation: CASSRGTVNQPQHF.

The chain has TRBV27 and TRBJ2-3, with TRBD2 matching over 14 bases. The CDR3 has 15 residues. The V and J ends lost 6 bases and 7 bases, in that order; junction bases with no gene match: 6. CDR1 and CDR2 (germline): MNHEY, SMNVEV (reference sequence). In nucleotides, the CDR3 is TGTGCCAGCAGCTGGACTAGCGGGAGGTACAATACGCAGTATTTT. Its protein product is CASSWTSGRYNTQYF.

V and J are TRBV2 and TRBJ1-2, with 7 bases fitting TRBD1. CDR3 size: 13 residues. The V gene's germline CDR1 is SNHLY and CDR2 FYNNEI. V trimming: 7 bases; J trimming: 8 bases; junction bases outside the gene matches: 10. For the CDR3, the DNA is TGTGCCAGCACGATAGGGACAGAACACGGCTACACCTTC. This sequence encodes CASTIGTEHGYTF.

This clone came up a few times. The gene calls are TRBV7-2 and TRBJ2-5; perhaps TRBD2 as D (7 bases). This CDR3 is built from 13 residues. Deletions cut 10 bases from V and 5 bases from J, with 17 bases between. The germline CDR1 and CDR2 sequences are SGHTA and FQGNSA. The CDR3: CANSHREGETQYF. DNA of the CDR3: TGTGCCAACTCCCACAGGGAGGGTGAGACCCAGTACTTC.

The chain recombines TRBV5-1 with TRBJ1-1; TRBD1 matches at 9 bases. There are 14 residues in the CDR3. The germline gives CDR1 SGHRS, CDR2 YFSETQ. The trim removed 4 bases at V and 1 base at J, leaving 2 bases unmatched. The CDR3 spells CASSRDRANTEAFF. The CDR3 nucleotides are TGCGCCAGCAGCCGGGACAGGGCGAACACTGAAGCTTTCTTT.

The rearrangement uses TRBV14 and TRBJ2-1; the D gene is possibly TRBD2 (6 bases). Germline V gene sequence: CDR1 SGHDN, CDR2 FVKESK. V lost 4 bases and J 5 bases, leaving 18 bases between the germline ends. This CDR3 is built from 16 residues. The CDR3 DNA reads as TGTGCCAGCAGCCCCTTCGCGGGGCCTAACAACAATGAGCAGTTCTTC. Residues: CASSPFAGPNNNEQFF.

The chain combines TRBV5-4 with TRBJ2-7, with a weak D call TRBD1 (6 bases). The CDR3 has 13 residues. Germline V gene lookup returns CDR1 SGHNT and CDR2 YYREEE (reference sequence). V lost 5 bases, J lost 6 bases, and 15 bases lay in between. For the CDR3, the DNA is TGTGCCAGCAGACCCAGTAGAGGGGGCGAGCAGTACTTC. Encoded protein: CASRPSRGGEQYF. The full variable domain, rest sourced from reference TRBV5-4 and TRBJ2-7, is ETGVTQSPTHLIKTRGQQVTLRCSSQSGHNTVSWYQQALGQGPQFIFQYYREEENGRGNFPPRFSGLQFPNYSSELNVNALELDDSALYLCASRPSRGGEQYFGPGTRLTVT.

The chain is built from TRBV18 and TRBJ2-7; TRBD1 might be the D (6 bases). This CDR3 has 15 residues. The germline V and J ends were trimmed by 6 bases and 2 bases, with 17 bases remaining between them. Germline lookup yields CDR1 KGHSH and CDR2 LQKENI. CDR3 sequence reads: CASSLGAGVPYEQYF. In nucleotides, the CDR3 is TGTGCCAGCTCCCTCGGGGCAGGGGTACCCTACGAGCAGTACTTC. Together with reference TRBV18 and TRBJ2-7, the CDR3 gives the full variable domain: NAGVMQNPRHLVRRRGQEARLRCSPMKGHSHVYWYRQLPEEGLKFMVYLQKENIIDESGMPKERFSAEFPKEGPSILRIQQVVRGDSAAYFCASSLGAGVPYEQYFGPGTRLTVT.

This clone has a handful of counts. V and J are TRBV14 and TRBJ2-1, with 9 bases fitting TRBD2. CDR3 length: 15 amino acids. V was clipped by 6 bases and J by 6 bases; unmatched bases: 9. Germline V gene data show CDR1 as SGHDN and CDR2 as FVKESK. The CDR3 is CASRQSAGGFNEQFF. CDR3 nucleotides: TGTGCCAGCAGGCAGTCAGCGGGGGGCTTCAATGAGCAGTTCTTC.

In its sample, this clone was seen a few times. This chain uses TRBV7-9 with TRBJ2-7; TRBD1 agrees at 9 bases. This CDR3 is 15 amino acids long. Germline V gives CDR1 SEHNR, CDR2 FQNEAQ (reference sequence). Unmatched junction bases numbered 8, after V lost 5 bases and J lost 3 bases. The CDR3: CASSATHRGLYEQYF. CDR3 sequence (DNA): TGTGCCAGCAGCGCTACTCACAGGGGGCTCTACGAGCAGTACTTC.

This rearrangement joins TRBV21-1 to TRBJ2-7; the D call of TRBD2 is as the table states it, not checked on the DNA. TRBV21-1 is listed as a pseudogene. CDR3 size: 16 residues. CDR3 in DNA: TGTGCCAGCAGCAAAGTCCTAGCGGTCGACGGTTACGAGCAGTACTTC. This encodes CASSKVLAVDGYEQYF.

This clone has a handful of counts. V is TRBV4-1 and J is TRBJ2-4; 10 bases fit TRBD1. Trimming removed 0 bases from V and 2 bases from J; junction bases left unmatched: 4. Germline V gene data show CDR1 as MGHRA and CDR2 as YSYEKL. CDR3 size: 17 residues. CDR3: CASSQDRDRGSKNIQYF. DNA for the CDR3: TGCGCCAGCAGCCAAGATCGGGACAGGGGATCCAAAAACATTCAGTACTTC.

This sequence joins TRBV9 and TRBJ2-7; the D is unclear. Germline lookup yields CDR1 SGDLS and CDR2 YYNGEE. This CDR3 has 13 residues. V dropped 2 bases and J dropped 3 bases, with 9 bases sitting between them. Written as DNA, the CDR3 is TGTGCCAGCAGCGTGGGCGAACGCTACGAGCAGTACTTC. Protein sequence: CASSVGERYEQYF.